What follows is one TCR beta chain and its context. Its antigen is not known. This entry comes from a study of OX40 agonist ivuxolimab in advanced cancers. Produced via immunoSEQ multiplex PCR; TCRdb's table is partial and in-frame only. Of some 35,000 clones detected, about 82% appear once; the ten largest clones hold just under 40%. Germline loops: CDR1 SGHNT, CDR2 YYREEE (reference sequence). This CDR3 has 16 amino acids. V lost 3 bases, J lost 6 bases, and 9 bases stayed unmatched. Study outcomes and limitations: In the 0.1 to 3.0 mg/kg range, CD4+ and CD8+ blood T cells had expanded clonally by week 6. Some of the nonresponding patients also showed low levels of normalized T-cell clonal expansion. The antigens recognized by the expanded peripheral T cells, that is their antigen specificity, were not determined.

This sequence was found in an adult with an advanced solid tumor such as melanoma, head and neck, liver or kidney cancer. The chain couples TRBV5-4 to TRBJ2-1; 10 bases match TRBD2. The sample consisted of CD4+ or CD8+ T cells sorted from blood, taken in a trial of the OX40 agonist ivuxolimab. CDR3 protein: CASSSPGLAKSNEQFF. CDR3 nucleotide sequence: TGTGCCAGCAGCTCGCCGGGACTAGCGAAGAGCAATGAGCAGTTCTTC. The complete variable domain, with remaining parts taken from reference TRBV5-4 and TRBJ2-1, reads ETGVTQSPTHLIKTRGQQVTLRCSSQSGHNTVSWYQQALGQGPQFIFQYYREEENGRGNFPPRFSGLQFPNYSSELNVNALELDDSALYLCASSSPGLAKSNEQFFGPGTRLTVL.